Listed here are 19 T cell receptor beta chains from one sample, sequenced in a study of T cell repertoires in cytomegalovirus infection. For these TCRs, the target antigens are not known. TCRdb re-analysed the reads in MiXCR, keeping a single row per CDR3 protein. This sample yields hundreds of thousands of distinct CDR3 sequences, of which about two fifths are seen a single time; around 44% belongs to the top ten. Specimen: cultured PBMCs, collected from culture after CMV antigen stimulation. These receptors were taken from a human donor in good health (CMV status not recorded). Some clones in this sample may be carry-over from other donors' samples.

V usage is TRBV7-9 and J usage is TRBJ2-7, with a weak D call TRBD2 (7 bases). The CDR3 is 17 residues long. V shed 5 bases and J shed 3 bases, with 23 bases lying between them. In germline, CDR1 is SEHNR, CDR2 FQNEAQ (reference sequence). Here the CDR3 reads CASSPWAGARKYYEQYF. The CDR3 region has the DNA TGTGCCAGCAGCCCCTGGGCGGGGGCCAGGAAATACTACGAGCAGTACTTC. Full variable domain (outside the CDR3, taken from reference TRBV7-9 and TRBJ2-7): DTGVSQNPRHKITKRGQNVTFRCDPISEHNRLYWYRQTLGQGPEFLTYFQNEAQLEKSRLLSDRFSAERPKGSFSTLEIQRTEQGDSAMYLCASSPWAGARKYYEQYFGPGTRLTVT.

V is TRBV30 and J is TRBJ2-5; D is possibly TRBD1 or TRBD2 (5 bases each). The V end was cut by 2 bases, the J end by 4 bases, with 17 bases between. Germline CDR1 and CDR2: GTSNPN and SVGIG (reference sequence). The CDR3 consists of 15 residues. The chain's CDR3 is CAWSIELQRGETQYF. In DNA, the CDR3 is TGTGCCTGGAGTATAGAGCTCCAGAGGGGAGAGACCCAGTACTTC.

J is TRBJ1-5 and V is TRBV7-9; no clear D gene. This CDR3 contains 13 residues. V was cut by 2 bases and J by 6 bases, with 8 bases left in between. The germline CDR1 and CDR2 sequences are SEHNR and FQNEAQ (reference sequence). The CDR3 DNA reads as TGTGCCAGCAGCTTAAAGGAGCGTCAGCCCCAGCATTTT. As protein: CASSLKERQPQHF.

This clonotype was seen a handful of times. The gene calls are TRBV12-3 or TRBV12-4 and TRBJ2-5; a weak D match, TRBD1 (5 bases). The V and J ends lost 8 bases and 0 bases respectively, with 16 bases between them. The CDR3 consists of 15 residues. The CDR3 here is CASGYRSSYQETQYF. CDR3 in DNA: TGTGCCAGCGGTTACAGGTCCTCGTACCAAGAGACCCAGTACTTC.

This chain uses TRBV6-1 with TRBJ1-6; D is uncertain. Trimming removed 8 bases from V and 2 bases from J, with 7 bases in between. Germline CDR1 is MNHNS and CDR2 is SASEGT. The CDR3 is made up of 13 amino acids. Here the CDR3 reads CASDSPYNSPLHF. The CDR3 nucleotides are TGTGCCAGCGACTCCCCCTATAATTCACCCCTCCACTTT.

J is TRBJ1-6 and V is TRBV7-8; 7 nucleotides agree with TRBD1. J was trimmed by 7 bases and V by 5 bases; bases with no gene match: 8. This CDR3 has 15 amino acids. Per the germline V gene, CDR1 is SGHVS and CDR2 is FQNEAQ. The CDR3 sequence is CASSHRNRGNSPLHF. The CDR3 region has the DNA TGTGCCAGCAGCCATCGCAACAGGGGAAATTCACCCCTCCACTTT.

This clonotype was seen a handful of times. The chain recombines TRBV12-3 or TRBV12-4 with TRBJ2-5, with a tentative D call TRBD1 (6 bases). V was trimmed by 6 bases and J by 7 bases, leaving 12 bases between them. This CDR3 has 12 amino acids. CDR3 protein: CASSSQGVTQYF. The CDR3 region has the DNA TGTGCCAGCAGCTCACAGGGAGTGACCCAGTACTTC.

CDR3 sequence reads: CASSGTSSNYFQETQYF. CDR3 DNA sequence: TGTGCCAGCAGCGGGACTAGCAGCAACTATTTCCAAGAGACCCAGTACTTC. The chain couples TRBV7-6 to TRBJ2-5; TRBD2 aligns across 9 bases. CDR1 is SGHVS and CDR2 is FNYEAQ in the germline V gene. V dropped 5 bases and J dropped 1; count of bases not matched to a gene: 11. The CDR3 is made up of 17 amino acids. The full variable domain, its missing parts supplied by reference TRBV7-6 and TRBJ2-5, is GAGVSQSPRYKVTKRGQDVALRCDPISGHVSLYWYRQALGQGPEFLTYFNYEAQQDKSGLPNDRFSAERPEGSISTLTIQRTEQRDSAMYRCASSGTSSNYFQETQYFGPGTRLLVL.

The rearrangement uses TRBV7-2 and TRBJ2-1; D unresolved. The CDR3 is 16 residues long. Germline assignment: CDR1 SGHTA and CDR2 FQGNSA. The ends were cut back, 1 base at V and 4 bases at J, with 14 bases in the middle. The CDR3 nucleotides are TGTGCCAGCAGCTTAGATCGGTACGAGTCTTACAATGAGCAGTTCTTC. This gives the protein CASSLDRYESYNEQFF.

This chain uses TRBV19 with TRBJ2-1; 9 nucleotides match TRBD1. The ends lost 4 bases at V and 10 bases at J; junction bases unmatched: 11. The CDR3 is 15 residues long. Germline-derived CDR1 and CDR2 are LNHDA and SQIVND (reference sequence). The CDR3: CASSTRDRVLVEQFF. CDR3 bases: TGTGCCAGTAGTACCCGGGACAGGGTACTGGTAGAGCAGTTCTTC.

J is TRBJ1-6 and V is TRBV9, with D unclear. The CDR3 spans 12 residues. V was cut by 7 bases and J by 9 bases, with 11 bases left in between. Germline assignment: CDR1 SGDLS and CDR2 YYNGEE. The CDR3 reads CASQAGSSPLHF. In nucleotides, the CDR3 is TGTGCCAGCCAAGCGGGATCTTCACCCCTCCACTTT.

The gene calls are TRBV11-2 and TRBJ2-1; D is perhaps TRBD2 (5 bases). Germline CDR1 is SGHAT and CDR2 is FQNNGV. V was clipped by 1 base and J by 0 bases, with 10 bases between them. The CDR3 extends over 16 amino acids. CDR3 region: CASSLVLRGSYNEQFF. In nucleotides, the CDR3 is TGTGCCAGCAGCTTAGTACTTCGGGGCTCCTACAATGAGCAGTTCTTC.

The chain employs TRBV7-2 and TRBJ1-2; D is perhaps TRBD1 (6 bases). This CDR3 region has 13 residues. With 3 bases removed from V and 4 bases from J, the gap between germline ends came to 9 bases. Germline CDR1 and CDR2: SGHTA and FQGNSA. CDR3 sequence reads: CASSLDRTYGYTF. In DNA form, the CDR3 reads TGTGCCAGCAGCTTGGACAGAACCTATGGCTACACCTTC.

DNA for the CDR3: TGTGCCATCAGTGAGTCCCGGACGGGCAACGTGGAGCCCCAGCATTTT. It translates to CAISESRTGNVEPQHF. The V call is TRBV10-3, the J call TRBJ1-5; D is unclear. This CDR3 is 16 amino acids long. Per the germline V gene, CDR1 is ENHRY and CDR2 is SYGVKD. Trimming removed 0 bases at V and 8 bases at J, with 17 bases between.

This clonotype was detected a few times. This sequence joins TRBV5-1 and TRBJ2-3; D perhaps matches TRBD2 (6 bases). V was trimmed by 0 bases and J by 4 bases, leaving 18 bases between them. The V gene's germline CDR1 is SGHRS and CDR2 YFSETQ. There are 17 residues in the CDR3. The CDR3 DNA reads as TGCGCCAGCAGCTTGGCCGGAACGGGAGAGGGGTCAGATACGCAGTATTTT. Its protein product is CASSLAGTGEGSDTQYF.

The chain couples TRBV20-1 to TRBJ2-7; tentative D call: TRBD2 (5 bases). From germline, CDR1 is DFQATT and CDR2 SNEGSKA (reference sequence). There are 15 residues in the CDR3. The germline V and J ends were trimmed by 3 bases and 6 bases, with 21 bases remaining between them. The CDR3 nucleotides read TGCAGTGCTAGTTCTTCGGGGAATGAGTACATCGAGCAGTACTTC. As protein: CSASSSGNEYIEQYF.

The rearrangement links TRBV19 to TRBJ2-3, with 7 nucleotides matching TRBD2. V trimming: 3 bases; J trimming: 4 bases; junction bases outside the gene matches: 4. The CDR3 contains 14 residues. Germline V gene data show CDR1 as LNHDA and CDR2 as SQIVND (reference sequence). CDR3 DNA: TGTGCCAGTAGTATCGGAGGGAGGGCAGATACGCAGTATTTT. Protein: CASSIGGRADTQYF.

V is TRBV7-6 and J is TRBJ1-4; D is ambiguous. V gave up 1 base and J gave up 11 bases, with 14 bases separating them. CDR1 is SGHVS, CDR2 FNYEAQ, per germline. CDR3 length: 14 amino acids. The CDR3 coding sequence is TGTGCCAGCAGCTTAGGGGTGTCGGGCAACAAACTGTTTTTT. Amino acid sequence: CASSLGVSGNKLFF. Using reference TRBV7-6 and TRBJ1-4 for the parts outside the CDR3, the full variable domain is GAGVSQSPRYKVTKRGQDVALRCDPISGHVSLYWYRQALGQGPEFLTYFNYEAQQDKSGLPNDRFSAERPEGSISTLTIQRTEQRDSAMYRCASSLGVSGNKLFFGSGTQLSVL.

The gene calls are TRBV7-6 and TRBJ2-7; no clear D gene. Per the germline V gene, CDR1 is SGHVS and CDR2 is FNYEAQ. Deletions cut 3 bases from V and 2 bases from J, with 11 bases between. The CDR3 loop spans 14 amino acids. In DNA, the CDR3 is TGTGCCAGCAGCTTTCTAGGAGATCCCTACGAGCAGTACTTC. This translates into CASSFLGDPYEQYF.